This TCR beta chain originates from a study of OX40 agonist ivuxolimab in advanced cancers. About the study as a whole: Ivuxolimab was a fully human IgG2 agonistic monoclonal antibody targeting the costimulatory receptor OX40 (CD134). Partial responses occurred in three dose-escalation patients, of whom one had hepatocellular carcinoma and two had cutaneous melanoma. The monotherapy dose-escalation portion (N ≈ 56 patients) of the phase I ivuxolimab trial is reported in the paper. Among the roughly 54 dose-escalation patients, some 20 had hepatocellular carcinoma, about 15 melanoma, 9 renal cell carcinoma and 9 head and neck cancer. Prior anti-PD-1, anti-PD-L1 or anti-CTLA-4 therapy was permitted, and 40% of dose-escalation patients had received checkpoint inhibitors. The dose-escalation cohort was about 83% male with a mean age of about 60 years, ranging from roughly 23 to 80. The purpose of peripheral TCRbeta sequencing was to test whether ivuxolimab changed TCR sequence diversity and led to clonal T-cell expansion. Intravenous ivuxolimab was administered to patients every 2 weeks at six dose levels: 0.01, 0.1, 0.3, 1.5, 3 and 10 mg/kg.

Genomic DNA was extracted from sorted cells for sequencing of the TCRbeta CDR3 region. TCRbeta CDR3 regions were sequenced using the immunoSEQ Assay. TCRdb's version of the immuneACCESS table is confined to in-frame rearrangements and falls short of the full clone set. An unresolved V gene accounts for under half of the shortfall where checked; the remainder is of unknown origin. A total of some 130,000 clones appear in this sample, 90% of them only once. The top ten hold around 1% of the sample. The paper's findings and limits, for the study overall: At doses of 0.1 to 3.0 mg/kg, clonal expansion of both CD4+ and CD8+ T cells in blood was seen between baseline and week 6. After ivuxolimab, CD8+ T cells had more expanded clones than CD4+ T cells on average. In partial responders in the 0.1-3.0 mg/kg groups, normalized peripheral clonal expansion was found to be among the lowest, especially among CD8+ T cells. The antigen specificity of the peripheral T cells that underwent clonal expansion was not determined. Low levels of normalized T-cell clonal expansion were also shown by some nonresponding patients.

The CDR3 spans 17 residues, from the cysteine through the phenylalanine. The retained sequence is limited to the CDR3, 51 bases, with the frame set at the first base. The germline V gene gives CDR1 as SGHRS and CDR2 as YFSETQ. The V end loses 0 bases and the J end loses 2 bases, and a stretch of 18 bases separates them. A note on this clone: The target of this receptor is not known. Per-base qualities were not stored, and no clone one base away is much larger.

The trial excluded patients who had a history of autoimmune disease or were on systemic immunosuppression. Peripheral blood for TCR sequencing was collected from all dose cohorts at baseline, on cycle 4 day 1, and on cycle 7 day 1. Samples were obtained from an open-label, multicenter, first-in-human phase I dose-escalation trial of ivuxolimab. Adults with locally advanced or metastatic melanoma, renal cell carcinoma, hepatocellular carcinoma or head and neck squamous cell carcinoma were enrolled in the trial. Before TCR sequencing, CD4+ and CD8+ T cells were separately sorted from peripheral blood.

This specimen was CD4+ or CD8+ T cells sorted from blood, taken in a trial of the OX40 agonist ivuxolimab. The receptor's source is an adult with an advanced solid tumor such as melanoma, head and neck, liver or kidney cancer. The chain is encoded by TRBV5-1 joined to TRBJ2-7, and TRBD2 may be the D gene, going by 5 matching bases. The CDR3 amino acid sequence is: CASSLVPAGLPPYEQYF. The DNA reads TGCGCCAGCAGCTTGGTCCCGGCGGGTCTCCCCCCCTACGAGCAGTACTTC.